A single T cell receptor beta chain is shown here with its context. Its antigen target is currently unknown. Per-base qualities were not stored, and no clone one base away is much larger. The data were taken from a study of identical twins listed by TCRdb under 2016. The study in broad terms: TCR alpha and beta repertoires from monozygotic twins, unrelated adults of various ages and cord blood were deep-sequenced to test whether fetal clonotypes persist. To rule out contamination, the twin experiments were replicated at different times with different library preparation protocols.

Library method: 5' RACE. Instrument used: Illumina HiSeq 2000. Template switching introduced a universal primer binding site; the final cDNA contained a unique molecular identifier, enabling accurate counting of TCR cDNA molecules. Specific primers in the conserved constant-segment region were used to synthesize first-strand cDNA for TCR alpha and beta chains. To control for contamination, each cDNA library was double barcoded with a SMART-Mk sample barcode plus Illumina barcodes. TruSeq adapter sequences and Illumina sample barcodes were added in two successive PCR steps. TCR alpha and beta cDNA libraries were sequenced on the Illumina HiSeq platform with custom primers. On the study's bioinformatics: Unique molecular identifiers were extracted from raw reads with MiGEC, and CDR3 positions were determined with MiXCR. Recombination models were inferred per individual with the repgenHMM and IGoR tools using an EM algorithm. Shared clonotypes were analyzed with the tcR package in R, and sharing was normalized by the product of cloneset sizes. Out-of-frame nonproductive sequences were analyzed to study raw recombination free of thymic and clonal selection effects. TCRdb handled the public reads itself, with Q25 trimming in fastp and clone calling in MiXCR, and kept productive beta chains. Each entry is one CDR3 protein sequence, shown with its most common DNA and genes. These V and J calls rely on TCRdb rather than the paper's analysis. Within this sample are about 220,000 distinct CDR3 sequences, with about 6.7% of them counted one time only. Clones ranked in the top ten supply more than 12% of the sample.

Sequences SGDLS (CDR1) and YYNGEE (CDR2) are obtained from the germline V gene. Clipping removes 2 bases from V and 4 bases from J, with 6 as the unmatched junction base count. Measured from the cysteine to the phenylalanine, the CDR3 is 15 residues long. Here the CDR3 DNA is all that survives: 45 bases in frame from base 1. Every donor in the study was a healthy Caucasian. Three pairs of female monozygotic twins, all aged roughly 18 to 29 years, were included in the twin cohort. CD4+ and CD8+ T cell populations were isolated with positive isolation kits from Invitrogen. Overall study outcomes, separate from this receptor: Zero-insertion analyses could be partly confounded by invariant T cells such as MAIT and iNKT, although diverse VJ usage argued against such confounding for most clonotypes. Because the same donors could not be followed over many years, the conclusions depended on cross-sectional statistical analysis. In monozygotic twins, out-of-frame TCR alpha sharing was systematically underestimated by recombination models, although the models agreed with sharing between unrelated individuals. A weaker excess of twin sharing was found in beta out-of-frame sequences because the signal-to-noise ratio was lowered by fewer shared sequences. Abundant cord blood beta clonotypes carried fewer insertions; young adult naive repertoires showed a weaker similar trend, while memory repertoires showed none. Compared with coincidental sharing between unrelated individuals, an excess of low generation-probability sequences was observed among out-of-frame TCR alpha sequences shared between twins.

This sample also appeared in a second study, on T cells expressing NK-cell markers. The second investigation adds: TCR beta-chain repertoires were profiled in sorted CD3+CD56+NKG2C+, CD3+CD56+NKG2C- and CD3+CD56-NKG2C+ T-cell subsets from fewer than 10 donors. Among the eight sequenced donors, seven were HCMV-seropositive and one was HCMV-seronegative. In several experiments an anti-gammadeltaTCR antibody was added to restrict sorting to alphabetaTCR-expressing T cells. In a handful of donors, the dominant CD3+CD56+NKG2C+ clonotypes were found to rank among the top 10 CD8+ clonotypes and to make up roughly 1.0-7.0% of CD8+ T cells. Those dominant clonotypes were again the most abundant among CD3+CD56-NKG2C+ cells in a few donors, at about 28.3-60.1%. Whether the expanded NKG2C-expressing T cell clones were specific for HCMV antigens remained unclear. Randomly selected healthy volunteers, three men and five women, were used as the eight sequenced donors. To determine HCMV serostatus, a commercial ELISA kit was used to detect HCMV-specific IgG in serum. MIGEC was used to demultiplex reads and group reads by UMI, and MiTCR was used to assemble and quantify clonotypes. To remove erroneous sequences, TCR cDNA sequences were retained only when supported by two or more reads. The tcR package was used for downstream repertoire analysis, with clonotypes matched between fractions based on CDR3 nucleotide sequence plus V segment. VDJmatch was used to annotate antigen specificity against VDJdb, with one amino acid substitution in CDR3 permitted.

The TCR originated in a woman aged 18-29 years in good health. The source material was CD8+ T cells sorted from blood. The chain was built from TRBV9 and TRBJ1-5, with 7 middle bases fitting TRBD1. The nucleotides read TGTGCCAGCAGCGTTACAGGGGAGCTGAATCAGCCCCAGCATTTT. Translation gives CASSVTGELNQPQHF. Where the CDR3 stops, the reference TRBV9 and TRBJ1-5 genes take over; the full variable domain is DSGVTQTPKHLITATGQRVTLRCSPRSGDLSVYWYQQSLDQGLQFLIQYYNGEERAKGNILERFSAQQFPDLHSELNLSSLELGDSALYFCASSVTGELNQPQHFGDGTRLSIL.